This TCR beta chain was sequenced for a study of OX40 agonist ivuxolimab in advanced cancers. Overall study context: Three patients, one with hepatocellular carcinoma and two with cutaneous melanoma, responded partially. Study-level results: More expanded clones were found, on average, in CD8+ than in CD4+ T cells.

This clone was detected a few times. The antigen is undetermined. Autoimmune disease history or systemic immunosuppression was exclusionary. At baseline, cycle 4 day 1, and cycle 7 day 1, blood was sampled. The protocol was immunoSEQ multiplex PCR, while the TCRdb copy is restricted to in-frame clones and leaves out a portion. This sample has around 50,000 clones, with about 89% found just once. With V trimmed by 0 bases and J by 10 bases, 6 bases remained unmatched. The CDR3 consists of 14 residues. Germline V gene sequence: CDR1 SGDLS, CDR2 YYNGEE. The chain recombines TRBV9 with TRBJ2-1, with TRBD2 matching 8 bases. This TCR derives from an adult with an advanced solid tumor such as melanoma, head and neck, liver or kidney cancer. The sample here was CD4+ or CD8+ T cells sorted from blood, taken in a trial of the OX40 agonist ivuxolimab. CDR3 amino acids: CASSVGGLDAEQFF. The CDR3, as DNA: TGTGCCAGCAGCGTAGGGGGACTAGATGCAGAGCAGTTCTTC.